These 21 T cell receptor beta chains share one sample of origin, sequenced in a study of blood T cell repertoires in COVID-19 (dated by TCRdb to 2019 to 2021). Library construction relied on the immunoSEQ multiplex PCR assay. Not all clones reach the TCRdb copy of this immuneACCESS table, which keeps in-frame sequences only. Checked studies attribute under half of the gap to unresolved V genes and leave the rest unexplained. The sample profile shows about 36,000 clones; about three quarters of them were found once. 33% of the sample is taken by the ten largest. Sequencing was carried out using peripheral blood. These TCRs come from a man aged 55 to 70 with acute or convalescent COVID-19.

CDR3 nucleotide sequence: TGTGCCAGCAGCTTGATTCGGCAGGGTTCCGGTTTCACAGATACGCAGTATTTT. This encodes CASSLIRQGSGFTDTQYF. The rearrangement uses TRBV7-9 and TRBJ2-3; TRBD1 is a possible D gene (5 bases). The CDR3 loop spans 18 amino acids. V shed 3 bases and J shed 2 bases, with 21 bases lying between them. Germline CDR1 SEHNR, CDR2 FQNEAQ (reference sequence).

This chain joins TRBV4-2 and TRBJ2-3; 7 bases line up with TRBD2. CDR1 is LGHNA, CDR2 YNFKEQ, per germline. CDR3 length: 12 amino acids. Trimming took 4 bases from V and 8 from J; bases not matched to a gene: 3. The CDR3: CASSPTSSTQYF. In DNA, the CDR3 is TGTGCCAGCAGCCCGACTAGCAGTACGCAGTATTTT.

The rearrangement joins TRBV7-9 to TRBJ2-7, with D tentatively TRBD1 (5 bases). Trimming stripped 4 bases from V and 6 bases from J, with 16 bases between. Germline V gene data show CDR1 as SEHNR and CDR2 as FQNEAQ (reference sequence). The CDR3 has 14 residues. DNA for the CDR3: TGTGCCAGCAGCTCCGGACATGGATCTCTCGAGCAGTACTTC. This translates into CASSSGHGSLEQYF. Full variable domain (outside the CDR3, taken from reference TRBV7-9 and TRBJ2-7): DTGVSQNPRHKITKRGQNVTFRCDPISEHNRLYWYRQTLGQGPEFLTYFQNEAQLEKSRLLSDRFSAERPKGSFSTLEIQRTEQGDSAMYLCASSSGHGSLEQYFGPGTRLTVT.

The chain's CDR3 is CASSTRQRNQPQHF. In nucleotides, the CDR3 is TGTGCCAGCAGTACCCGACAACGCAATCAGCCCCAGCATTTT. V gene TRBV28 combines with J gene TRBJ1-5; unclear D gene. Per the germline V gene, CDR1 is MDHEN and CDR2 is SYDVKM. The CDR3 loop spans 14 amino acids. Trimming took off 5 bases at V and 2 bases at J, with 10 bases between the two ends. Full variable domain (outside the CDR3, taken from reference TRBV28 and TRBJ1-5): DVKVTQSSRYLVKRTGEKVFLECVQDMDHENMFWYRQDPGLGLRLIYFSYDVKMKEKGDIPEGYSVSREKKERFSLILESASTNQTSMYLCASSTRQRNQPQHFGDGTRLSIL.

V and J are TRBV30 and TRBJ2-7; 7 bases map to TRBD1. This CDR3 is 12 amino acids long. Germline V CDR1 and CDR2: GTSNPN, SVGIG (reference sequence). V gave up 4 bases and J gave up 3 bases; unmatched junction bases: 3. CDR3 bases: TGTGCCTGGATGTCAGGGGGCTACGAGCAGTACTTC. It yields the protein CAWMSGGYEQYF.

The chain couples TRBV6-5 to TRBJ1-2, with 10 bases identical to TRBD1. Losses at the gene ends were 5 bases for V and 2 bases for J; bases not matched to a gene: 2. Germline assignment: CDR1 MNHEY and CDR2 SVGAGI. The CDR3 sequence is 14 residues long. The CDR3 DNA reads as TGTGCCAGCAGTAAGACAGGGGGCAACTATGGCTACACCTTC. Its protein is CASSKTGGNYGYTF.

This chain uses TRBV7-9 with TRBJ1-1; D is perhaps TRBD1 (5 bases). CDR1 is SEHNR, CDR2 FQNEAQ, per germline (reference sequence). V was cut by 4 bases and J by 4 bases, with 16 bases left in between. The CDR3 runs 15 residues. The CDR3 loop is CASSSSGGWVTEAFF. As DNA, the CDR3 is TGTGCCAGCAGCTCAAGCGGGGGGTGGGTCACTGAAGCTTTCTTT. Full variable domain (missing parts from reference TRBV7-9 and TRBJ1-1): DTGVSQNPRHKITKRGQNVTFRCDPISEHNRLYWYRQTLGQGPEFLTYFQNEAQLEKSRLLSDRFSAERPKGSFSTLEIQRTEQGDSAMYLCASSSSGGWVTEAFFGQGTRLTVV.

In DNA, the CDR3 is TGCGCCAGCAGCACTACAGGGGGCGCGGAGACCCAGTACTTC. Translation gives CASSTTGGAETQYF. The chain employs TRBV5-1 and TRBJ2-5; 9 bases map to TRBD1. The CDR3 consists of 14 residues. Germline CDR1 and CDR2: SGHRS and YFSETQ. V lost 4 bases and J lost 5; bases outside the gene matches: 6.

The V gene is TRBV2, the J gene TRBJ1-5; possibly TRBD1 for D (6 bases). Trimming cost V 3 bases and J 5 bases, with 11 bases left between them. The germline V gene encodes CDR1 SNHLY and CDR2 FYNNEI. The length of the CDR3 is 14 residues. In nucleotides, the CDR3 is TGTGCCAGCAGTGACAGTGGGGGCCATCAGCCCCAGCATTTT. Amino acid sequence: CASSDSGGHQPQHF.

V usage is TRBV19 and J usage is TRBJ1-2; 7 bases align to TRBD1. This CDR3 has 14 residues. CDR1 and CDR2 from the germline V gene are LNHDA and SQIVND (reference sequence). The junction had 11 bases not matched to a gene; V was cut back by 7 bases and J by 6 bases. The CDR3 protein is CASTSTGKGDGYTF. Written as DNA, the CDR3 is TGTGCCAGTACCTCGACAGGGAAAGGCGATGGCTACACCTTC.

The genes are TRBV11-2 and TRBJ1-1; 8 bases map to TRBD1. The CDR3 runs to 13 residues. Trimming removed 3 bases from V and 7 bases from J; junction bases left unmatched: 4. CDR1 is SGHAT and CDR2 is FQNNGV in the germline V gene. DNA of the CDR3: TGTGCCAGCAGCTTTACCGGGACAGGTGAAGCTTTCTTT. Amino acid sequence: CASSFTGTGEAFF.

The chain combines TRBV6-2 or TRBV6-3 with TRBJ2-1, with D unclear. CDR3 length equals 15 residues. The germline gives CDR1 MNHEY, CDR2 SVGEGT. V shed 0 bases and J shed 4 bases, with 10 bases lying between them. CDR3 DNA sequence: TGTGCCAGCAGTTACTCGCCAATCTATTACAATGAGCAGTTCTTC. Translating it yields CASSYSPIYYNEQFF.

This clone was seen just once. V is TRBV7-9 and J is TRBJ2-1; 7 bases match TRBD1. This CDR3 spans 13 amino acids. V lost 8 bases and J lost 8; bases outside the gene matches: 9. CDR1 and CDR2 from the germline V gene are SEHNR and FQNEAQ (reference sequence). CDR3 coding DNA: TGTGCCAGCCGCCACGACAGGGACGATGAGCAGTTCTTC. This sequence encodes CASRHDRDDEQFF.

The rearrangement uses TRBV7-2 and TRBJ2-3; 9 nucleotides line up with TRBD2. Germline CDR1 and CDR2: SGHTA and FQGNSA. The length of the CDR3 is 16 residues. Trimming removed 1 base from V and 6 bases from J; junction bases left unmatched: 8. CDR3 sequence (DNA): TGTGCCAGCAGCTTAGAGGGCGGGAGGGGACTGGATACGCAGTATTTT. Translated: CASSLEGGRGLDTQYF.

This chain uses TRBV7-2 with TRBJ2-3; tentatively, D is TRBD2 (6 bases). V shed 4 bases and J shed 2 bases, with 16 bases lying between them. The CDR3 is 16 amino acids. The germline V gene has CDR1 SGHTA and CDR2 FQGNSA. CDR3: CASSWTGRGATDTQYF. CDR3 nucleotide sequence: TGTGCCAGCAGCTGGACCGGGAGAGGGGCCACAGATACGCAGTATTTT. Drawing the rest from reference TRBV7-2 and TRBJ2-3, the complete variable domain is GAGVSQSPSNKVTEKGKDVELRCDPISGHTALYWYRQSLGQGLEFLIYFQGNSAPDKSGLPSDRFSAERTGGSVSTLTIQRTQQEDSAVYLCASSWTGRGATDTQYFGPGTRLTVL.

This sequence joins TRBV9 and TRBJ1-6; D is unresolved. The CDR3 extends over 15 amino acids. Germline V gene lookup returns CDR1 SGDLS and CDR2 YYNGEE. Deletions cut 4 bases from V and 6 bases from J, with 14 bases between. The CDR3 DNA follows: TGTGCCAGCAGCCCGCGGGAGGCTAGTAATTCACCCCTCCACTTT. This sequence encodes CASSPREASNSPLHF.

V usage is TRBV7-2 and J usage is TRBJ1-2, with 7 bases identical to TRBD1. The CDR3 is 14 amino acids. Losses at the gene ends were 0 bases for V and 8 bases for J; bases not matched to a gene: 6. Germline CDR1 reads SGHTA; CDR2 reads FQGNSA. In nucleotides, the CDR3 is TGTGCCAGCAGCTTAGCGCGGGCAGGGGGAGGCTACACCTTC. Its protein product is CASSLARAGGGYTF. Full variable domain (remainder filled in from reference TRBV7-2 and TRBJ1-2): GAGVSQSPSNKVTEKGKDVELRCDPISGHTALYWYRQSLGQGLEFLIYFQGNSAPDKSGLPSDRFSAERTGGSVSTLTIQRTQQEDSAVYLCASSLARAGGGYTFGSGTRLTVV.

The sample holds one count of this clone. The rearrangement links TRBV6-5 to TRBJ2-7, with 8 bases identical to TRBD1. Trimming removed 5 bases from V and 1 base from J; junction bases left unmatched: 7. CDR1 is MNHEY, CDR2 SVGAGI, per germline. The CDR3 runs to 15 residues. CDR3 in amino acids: CASSIGTGASYEQYF. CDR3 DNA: TGTGCCAGCAGTATCGGGACAGGCGCATCCTACGAGCAGTACTTC.

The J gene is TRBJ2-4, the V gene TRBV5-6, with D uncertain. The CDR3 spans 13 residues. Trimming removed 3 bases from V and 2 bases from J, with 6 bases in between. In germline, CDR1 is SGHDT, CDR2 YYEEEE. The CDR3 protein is CASSSPTKNIQYF. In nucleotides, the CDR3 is TGTGCCAGCAGCTCCCCTACCAAAAACATTCAGTACTTC. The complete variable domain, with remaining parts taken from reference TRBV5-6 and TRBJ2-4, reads DAGVTQSPTHLIKTRGQQVTLRCSPKSGHDTVSWYQQALGQGPQFIFQYYEEEERQRGNFPDRFSGHQFPNYSSELNVNALLLGDSALYLCASSSPTKNIQYFGAGTRLSVL.

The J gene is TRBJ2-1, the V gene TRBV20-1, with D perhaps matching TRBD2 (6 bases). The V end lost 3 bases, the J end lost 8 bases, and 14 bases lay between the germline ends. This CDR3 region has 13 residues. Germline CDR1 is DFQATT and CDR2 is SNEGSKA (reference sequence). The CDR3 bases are TGCAGTGCTAGTGGGTGGGAGGCGGATGAGCAGTTCTTC. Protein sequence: CSASGWEADEQFF.

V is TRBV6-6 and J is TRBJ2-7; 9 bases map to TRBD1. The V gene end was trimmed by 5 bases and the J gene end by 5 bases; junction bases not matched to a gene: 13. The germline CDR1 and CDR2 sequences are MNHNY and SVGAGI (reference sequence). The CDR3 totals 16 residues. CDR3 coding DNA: TGTGCCAGCAGTAAGCTTTCCCTGGGACAGGGAGACGAGCAGTACTTC. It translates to CASSKLSLGQGDEQYF.